A selection of T cell receptor beta chains follows, all from one sample in a study of breast tumors, draining lymph nodes, adjacent tissues. MiXCR was run by TCRdb on the multiplex PCR reads, yielding one entry per CDR3 protein. Here the sample spans approximately 300,000 distinct CDR3 sequences, more than 30% being singletons. Material for sequencing was axillary lymph node tissue. The receptors originated from a female donor with breast cancer. Some clones in this sample may be carry-over from other donors' samples. The CDR3 runs from the conserved cysteine through the conserved F or W. A D gene is named only where the DNA matches it firmly. A row's size may be missing; if present it is once, few, many or a size class.

TRBJ1-4 once TRBV7-2 - TGTGCTAGCAGCTTAGGGCGGAGGACTAATGGAAAACTGTTTTTT CASSLGRRTNGKLFF
TRBJ2-3 - TRBV29-1 TRBD2 TGCAGCGTTCTGGGACTAGCTAGCACAGACACGCAGTATTTT CSVLGLASTDTQYF
TRBJ2-7 many TRBV20-1 - TGCAGTGCTAGCCCCAGGGAAGTCGAGCAGTACTTC CSASPREVEQYF
TRBJ1-5 many TRBV19 - TGTGCCAGTAGCACCGAGGCGGATCCCGGCTATAGCAATCAGCCCCAGCATTTT CASSTEADPGYSNQPQHF
TRBJ2-3 many TRBV6-1 - TGTGCCTCCTTTGCGTCGGGAGCGGGTACAGATACGCAGTATTTT CASFASGAGTDTQYF
TRBJ2-3 - TRBV9 - TGTGCCAGCAGCGACTCAGCTTTTAGCATGGATACGCAGTATTTT CASSDSAFSMDTQYF
TRBJ2-7 many TRBV12-3/TRBV12-4 TRBD1 TGTGCCAGCAGACGGGACAGGGGTCTCGAGCAGTACTTC CASRRDRGLEQYF
TRBJ2-7 many TRBV20-1 TRBD2 TGCAGTGCTAGAGGAAGTAGCGGGTACTACGAGCAGTACTTC CSARGSSGYYEQYF
TRBJ1-5 many TRBV4-1 - TGCGCCAGCAGCCAAGAAGGCAGAGCGAGCAATCAGCCCCAGCATTTT CASSQEGRASNQPQHF
TRBJ2-1 - TRBV6-1 TRBD2 TGTGCCAGTCTTGTAGTGCGGGAGATGGTCAATGAGCAGTTCTTC CASLVVREMVNEQFF
TRBJ2-6 many TRBV5-1 - TGCGCCAGCAGCTTGGACAGGGGGGGCCTCTCTGGGGCCAACGTCCTGACTTTC CASSLDRGGLSGANVLTF
TRBJ2-1 many TRBV9 - TGTGCCAGCAGCGCCCACCGAATAGTAGATGAGCAGTTCTTC CASSAHRIVDEQFF
TRBJ1-1 few TRBV6-5 TRBD1 TGTGCCAGCAGCACAGGGACAGGGGGTCGTACGGAAGCTTTCTTT CASSTGTGGRTEAFF
TRBJ2-5 - TRBV29-1 - TGCAGCGTTAAACCCCAGGGGAAAGAGACCCAGTACTTC CSVKPQGKETQYF
TRBJ1-2 - TRBV24-1 TRBD1 TGTGCCACCAGTGAGGGACAGGGGACTGGCTACACCTTC CATSEGQGTGYTF
TRBJ2-7 many TRBV20-1 TRBD1 TGCAGTGCCCGGGCCGACATCCGGACAGGGACCTACGAGCAGTACTTC CSARADIRTGTYEQYF
TRBJ1-5 - TRBV15 - TGTGCCACCAAAGAGCGGGGGGCGCCCCAGCATTTT CATKERGAPQHF
TRBJ2-3 many TRBV7-2 - TGTGCCAGCAGCTTCAGACAGAGCCTCACAGATACGCAGTATTTT CASSFRQSLTDTQYF
TRBJ2-3 - TRBV7-2 - TGTGCCAGCAGCTCGCGAGGTACACGAGTCGGTACGCAGTATTTT CASSSRGTRVGTQYF
TRBJ2-7 many TRBV19 - TGTGCCAGTAGTATCTCGGGACGGTACGAGCAGTACTTC CASSISGRYEQYF
TRBJ2-2 many TRBV24-1 - TGTGCCACCAGTGACCTCAGGGGTGGGGACACCGGGGAGCTGTTTTTT CATSDLRGGDTGELFF
TRBJ2-7 - TRBV11-2 - TGTGCCAGCAGGCGATCATCCTACGCGCAGTACTTC CASRRSSYAQYF
TRBJ2-7 few TRBV28 - TGTGCCAGCAGTTTCTCGGACAGATCCTACGAGCAGTACTTC CASSFSDRSYEQYF
TRBJ2-7 many TRBV6-6 - TGTGCCAGCAGTTACTCGAGGAGAGAACACTCCTACGAGCAGTACTTC CASSYSRREHSYEQYF
TRBJ2-5 few TRBV5-1 - TGCGCCAGCAGCTCTGACGGAGCGTCACACGAGACCCAGTACTTC CASSSDGASHETQYF
TRBJ2-7 many TRBV20-1 - TGCAGCGCTCCGGCGGGGACCTACGAGCAGTACTTC CSAPAGTYEQYF
TRBJ2-7 many TRBV11-3 - TGTGCCAGCAGCTTAATCAGGGTCGAGCAGTACTTC CASSLIRVEQYF
TRBJ2-7 many TRBV10-2 - TGCGCCAGCAGTGAGCAGGTGGGCAACGAGCAGTACTTC CASSEQVGNEQYF
TRBJ1-2 few TRBV5-6 - TGTGCCAGCAGCTCGACAGTAGTCTATGGCTACACCTTC CASSSTVVYGYTF
TRBJ1-2 few TRBV20-1 - TGCAGTGCTAGAGAGGGGGGGGCTAACTATGGCTACACCTTC CSAREGGANYGYTF
TRBJ2-1 many TRBV2 TRBD2 TGTGCCAGCATCGTGTCTAGCGGGAGATCGAATGAGCAGTTCTTC CASIVSSGRSNEQFF
TRBJ2-5 many TRBV29-1 TRBD1 TGCAGCGTTGAAGACCACAGGGGGTTTGTAGAGACCCAGTACTTC CSVEDHRGFVETQYF
TRBJ2-2 many TRBV24-1 - TGTGCCACCAGTGCGGGGGAAAACACCGGGGAGCTGTTTTTT CATSAGENTGELFF
TRBJ2-7 many TRBV9 - TGTGCCAGCAGCGTAGCTCCTAGTGAGGAGCAGTACTTC CASSVAPSEEQYF
TRBJ2-2 - TRBV18 TRBD1 TGTGCCAGCTCACCACGGGACAGGGGCGATAACACCGGGGAGCTGTTTTTT CASSPRDRGDNTGELFF
TRBJ2-1 few TRBV5-1 - TGCGCCAGCAGCTTGGTGGGACCACCGCAACCCTACAATGAGCAGTTCTTC CASSLVGPPQPYNEQFF
TRBJ2-2 many TRBV16 - TGTGCCAGCAGCAACAGAGTGAACACCGGGGAGCTGTTTTTT CASSNRVNTGELFF
TRBJ1-6 many TRBV7-8 - TGTGCCAGCGAGGAGGGGAGCTCCTATAATTCACCCCTCCACTTT CASEEGSSYNSPLHF
TRBJ2-3 many TRBV20-1 TRBD2 TGCAGTGCTAGGGGTCTAGCGGGAGGTAAAGATACGCAGTATTTT CSARGLAGGKDTQYF
TRBJ1-4 many TRBV7-9 - TGTGCCAGCAGCTTTAGTGCGGCAGGGAGGAATGAAAAACTGTTTTTT CASSFSAAGRNEKLFF
TRBJ2-1 few TRBV12-3/TRBV12-4 - TGTGCCAGCAGTTTCGGTTTATGGTCAGAAGGGTACAATGAGCAGTTCTTC CASSFGLWSEGYNEQFF
TRBJ2-7 - TRBV5-6 - TGTGCCAGCAGCTTGTCGCTCCCCTCCTACGAGCAGTACTTC CASSLSLPSYEQYF
TRBJ1-1 - TRBV7-8 - TGTGCCAGCAGCTTATCAGGTTTCAACACTGAAGCTTTCTTT CASSLSGFNTEAFF
TRBJ2-5 many TRBV6-1 - TGTGCCAGCAGTGAATGGAGGCCCCAAGAGACCCAGTACTTC CASSEWRPQETQYF
TRBJ2-6 many TRBV12-3/TRBV12-4 TRBD1 TGTGCCAGCAGTTTGAGGACAGGGGGTCTTTGGGCCAACGTCCTGACTTTC CASSLRTGGLWANVLTF
TRBJ2-7 many TRBV10-3 - TGTGCCATCAGTGAAATGGGGCGAGCGGCCGAGCAGTACTTC CAISEMGRAAEQYF
TRBJ2-7 - TRBV5-1 TRBD2 TGCGCCGGCAGCTTGGGGCCGGGACTAGGGGATTACGAGCAGTACTTC CAGSLGPGLGDYEQYF
TRBJ2-7 few TRBV5-8 - TGTGCCAGCAATATAAAGGACACCCCCCACTACGAGCAGTACTTC CASNIKDTPHYEQYF
TRBJ1-2 many TRBV10-3 - TGTGCCATCAGTGAAACAGGAAACTATGGCTACACCTTC CAISETGNYGYTF
TRBJ2-3 many TRBV12-3/TRBV12-4 - TGTGCCAGCAGTTTAGGGACACAAGTTAGCACAGATACGCAGTATTTT CASSLGTQVSTDTQYF
TRBJ2-7 many TRBV7-2 TRBD2 TGTGCCAGCAGCTTAGGCTGGGGGCTAGCGGGAGCCCACGAGCAGTACTTC CASSLGWGLAGAHEQYF
TRBJ2-5 few TRBV28 - TGTGCCAGCAGTCAAGGAGGGCTAGCAGGGTTTGGAGAGACCCAGTACTTC CASSQGGLAGFGETQYF
TRBJ2-7 few TRBV6-1 TRBD1 TGTGCCAGCAACTGGGACAGGGGGTTATACGAGCAGTACTTC CASNWDRGLYEQYF
TRBJ2-7 many TRBV11-3 - TGTGCCAGCAGCTTAGTGCCAGGGCGCTACGAGCAGTACTTC CASSLVPGRYEQYF
TRBJ2-6 many TRBV12-3/TRBV12-4 - TGTGCCAGCAGTTTAGGCGTCCCCACTGGGGCCAACGTCCTGACTTTC CASSLGVPTGANVLTF
TRBJ1-6 many TRBV6-5 TRBD1 TGTGCCAGCAAACCGCGGACAGGGACAATTAATTCACCCCTCCACTTT CASKPRTGTINSPLHF
TRBJ1-6 many TRBV25-1 TRBD1 TGTGCCAGCAGTGAGAGAACAGGGGAGAATTCACCCCTCCACTTT CASSERTGENSPLHF
TRBJ2-7 many TRBV30 TRBD1 TGTGCCTGGAGTGGGGGGACAGTAAACTACGAGCAGTACTTC CAWSGGTVNYEQYF